This T cell receptor (beta chain) originates from a study of shared clonotypes between healthy human individuals (TCRdb year 2020). For the wider study: Two women and three men aged 18 to 49 years were included in the cohort. The study deeply sequenced blood TCR repertoires of five healthy adults to estimate repertoire size and the extent of clonotype sharing between individuals. Different laboratories and diverse techniques were used to prepare libraries and sequence TCR repertoires, to increase sequencing depth and limit assay-specific biases. Each donor's leukapheresis produced roughly between about 0.9 and 9.5 billion PBMCs. For each donor, CD4 naive and CD4 memory were each given three plates, CD8 naive was given two plates, and CD8 memory was given one plate. Overall study outcomes, separate from this receptor: When a handful of donors were compared, the shared fraction of clonotypes was roughly 5% for naive CD4, less than 4% for naive CD8, about 2.5% for memory CD4, and roughly 0.43% for memory CD8. Sampling was restricted to blood, and TCR repertoires in tissue are likely to differ from TCR repertoires in blood. Naive subsets generally had larger estimated clonotype richness than memory subsets. Higher generation probabilities were observed for clonotypes shared by all four sorted-subset donors than for non-shared clonotypes. Incomplete sequencing was indicated by rarefaction of sorted-subset datasets, despite the large sequencing depth. Based on pairwise subsampling, the degree of clonotype sharing among donors was expected to be affected by sequencing depth. Because the study included a small number of donors, the genetic and exposure-history diversity represented was limited.

Using the deep immunoSEQ assay, multiplex PCR amplified TCR CDR3 regions from genomic DNA. For each cell subset, the extracted genomic DNA was distributed evenly across all wells of several immunoSEQ 96-well plates, and each plate served as one replicate. For sorted subsets, each replicate PCR was loaded with roughly 190 ng genomic DNA, equivalent to 30,000 or so T cell genomes. The purified libraries were quantified using a Qubit 3.0 fluorometer, sized with a Bioanalyzer 2100, and then quantified again using the KAPA Library Quantification kit. Every immunoSEQ 96-well plate was sequenced on a separate single-read 150-cycle Illumina NextSeq 550 flow cell. Under the source paper's analysis protocol: The immunoSEQ output contained only junctional sequences without quality scores, so filtering could not match that applied to full-length reads. Sequences were annotated with PyIR, a Python wrapper for IgBLAST v1.9, using IMGT germline references to assign V/J genes and CDR3. Reads with weak V/J assignments (E-value above 1e-6), missing CDR3, stop codons, out-of-frame junctions, or ambiguous translated residues were removed. V3J clonotypes were defined as sequences sharing an identical inferred V gene, J gene, and CDR3 amino acid sequence. To compute the percentage overlap between repertoires, the number of shared unique clonotypes was divided by the size of the smaller repertoire. Three approaches were used to assess repertoire richness: RTK rarefaction, the Chao1 estimator, and Recon v2.1 estimates of unobserved clonotypes. Generation probabilities for all TCRbeta clonotypes obtained by the gDNA method from a handful of donors were computed using OLGA. The table comes from immuneACCESS by way of TCRdb, which keeps in-frame sequences with V and J called. Part of the clones is missing from these tables; in studies checked, under half for an unresolved V gene and the rest for unknown reasons. V, J and clone size are taken as reported in that table, and D and trimming were inferred from the DNA itself. This sample comprises about a million clones, approximately 77% of them detected only once. The ten biggest clones cover over 0.8% of the sample.

On this clone itself: No cognate antigen has been identified for it. Base qualities are not recorded, but no much larger clone differs from it by a single base.

The donors were healthy, HIV-negative adults who had no recently reported acute infections or vaccinations. Only Caucasian adults living in Nashville, Tennessee, USA were represented among the donors. Magnetic negative selection was used to enrich CD4+ T cells, after which naive cells were positively selected on CD45RA and the negative fraction became the memory subset. Blood was obtained by leukapheresis, after which PBMCs were separated by Ficoll-Histopaque density gradient centrifugation and cryopreserved in liquid nitrogen vapor phase. Analytical flow cytometry was used to check the purity and quantity of each magnetically sorted T cell population. From each sorted fraction, genomic DNA was isolated and quantified by UV absorbance on a Nanodrop 2000c. From a lookup of the germline V gene, CDR1 and CDR2 are MDHEN and SYDVKM. Spanning cysteine to phenylalanine, the CDR3 consists of 13 amino acids. Solely the CDR3 DNA is kept, with 39 bases framed from the first base. V is pared back by 2 bases and J by 8 bases, with 12 bases lying between the germline termini.

The TCR sequence derives from a man aged 18 to 30 in good health. Some clones in this sample may be carry-over from other donors' samples. Sequencing was done on a sample of memory CD4+ T cells from PBMCs. In light of the paper, this sample's cell subset or site label describes: CD45RA-negative fraction. The chain links TRBV28 with TRBJ1-2, and the D gene may be TRBD1, 5 bases matching. The CDR3 protein: CASSLVGAGGYTF. The DNA sequence is as follows: TGTGCCAGCAGTTTAGTTGGGGCTGGCGGCTACACCTTC.